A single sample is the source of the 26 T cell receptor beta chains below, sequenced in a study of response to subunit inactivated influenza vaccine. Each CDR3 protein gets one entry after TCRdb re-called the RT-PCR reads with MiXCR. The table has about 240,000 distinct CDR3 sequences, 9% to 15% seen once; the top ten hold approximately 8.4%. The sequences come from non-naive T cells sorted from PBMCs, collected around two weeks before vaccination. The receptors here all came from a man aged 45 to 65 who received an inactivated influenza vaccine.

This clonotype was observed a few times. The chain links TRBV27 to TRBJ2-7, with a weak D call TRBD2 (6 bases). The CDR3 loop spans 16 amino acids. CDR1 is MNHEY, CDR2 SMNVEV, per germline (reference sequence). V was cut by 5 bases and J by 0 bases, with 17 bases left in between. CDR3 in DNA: TGTGCCAGCAGTCCGGGGGTGGGCATTCTCTCCTACGAGCAGTACTTC. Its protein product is CASSPGVGILSYEQYF.

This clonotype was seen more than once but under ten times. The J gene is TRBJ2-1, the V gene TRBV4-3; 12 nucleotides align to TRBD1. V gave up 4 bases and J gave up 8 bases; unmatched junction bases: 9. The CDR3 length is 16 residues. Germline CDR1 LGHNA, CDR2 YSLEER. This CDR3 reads CASSLQPGQGADEQFF. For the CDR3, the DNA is TGCGCCAGCAGCCTACAACCGGGACAGGGGGCGGATGAGCAGTTCTTC.

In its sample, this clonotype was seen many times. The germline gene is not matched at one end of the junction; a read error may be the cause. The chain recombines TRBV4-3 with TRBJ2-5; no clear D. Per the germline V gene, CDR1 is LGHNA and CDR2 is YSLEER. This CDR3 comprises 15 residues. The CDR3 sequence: CASSQDWGSYESQYF. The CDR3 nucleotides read TGCGCCAGCAGCCAAGATTGGGGAAGCTATGAGAGCCAGTACTTC.

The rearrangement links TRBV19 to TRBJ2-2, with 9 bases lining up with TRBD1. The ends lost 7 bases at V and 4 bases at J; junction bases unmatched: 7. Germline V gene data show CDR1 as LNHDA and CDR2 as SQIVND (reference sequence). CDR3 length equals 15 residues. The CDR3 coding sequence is TGTGCCAGTACACCGGGACAGGGACGCACCGGGGAGCTGTTTTTT. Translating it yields CASTPGQGRTGELFF.

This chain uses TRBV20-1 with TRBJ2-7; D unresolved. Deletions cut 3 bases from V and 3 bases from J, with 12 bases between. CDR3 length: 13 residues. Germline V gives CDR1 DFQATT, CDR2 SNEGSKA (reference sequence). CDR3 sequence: CSASGRPVYEQYF. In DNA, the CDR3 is TGCAGTGCTAGTGGTAGACCTGTCTACGAGCAGTACTTC.

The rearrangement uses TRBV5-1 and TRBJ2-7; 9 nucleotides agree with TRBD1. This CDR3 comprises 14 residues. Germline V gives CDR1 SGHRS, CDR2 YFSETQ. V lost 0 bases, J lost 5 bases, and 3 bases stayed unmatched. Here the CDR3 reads CASSLGDRVHEQYF. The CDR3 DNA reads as TGCGCCAGCAGCTTGGGGGACAGGGTGCACGAGCAGTACTTC.

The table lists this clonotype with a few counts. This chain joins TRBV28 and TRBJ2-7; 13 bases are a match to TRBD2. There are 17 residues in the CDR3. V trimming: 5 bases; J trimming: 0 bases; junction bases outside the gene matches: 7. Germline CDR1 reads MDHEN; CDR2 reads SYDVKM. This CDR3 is CASSPWTSGSVSYEQYF. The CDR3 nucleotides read TGTGCCAGCAGTCCTTGGACTAGCGGGAGTGTCTCCTACGAGCAGTACTTC. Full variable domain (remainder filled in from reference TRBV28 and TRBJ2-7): DVKVTQSSRYLVKRTGEKVFLECVQDMDHENMFWYRQDPGLGLRLIYFSYDVKMKEKGDIPEGYSVSREKKERFSLILESASTNQTSMYLCASSPWTSGSVSYEQYFGPGTRLTVT.

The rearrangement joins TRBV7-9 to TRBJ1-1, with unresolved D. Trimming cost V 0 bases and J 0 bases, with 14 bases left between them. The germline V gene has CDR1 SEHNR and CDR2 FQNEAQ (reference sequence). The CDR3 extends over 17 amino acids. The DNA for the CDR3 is TGTGCCAGCAGCTTAGCAGGTCTAACGGGTATGAACACTGAAGCTTTCTTT. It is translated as CASSLAGLTGMNTEAFF.

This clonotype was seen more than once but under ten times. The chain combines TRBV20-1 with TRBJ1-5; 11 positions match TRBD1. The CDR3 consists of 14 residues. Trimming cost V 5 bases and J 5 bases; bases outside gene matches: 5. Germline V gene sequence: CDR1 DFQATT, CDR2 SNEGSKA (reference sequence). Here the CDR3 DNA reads TGCAGTGCTTCCGGGACAGGGGGTTATCAGCCCCAGCATTTT. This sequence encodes CSASGTGGYQPQHF.

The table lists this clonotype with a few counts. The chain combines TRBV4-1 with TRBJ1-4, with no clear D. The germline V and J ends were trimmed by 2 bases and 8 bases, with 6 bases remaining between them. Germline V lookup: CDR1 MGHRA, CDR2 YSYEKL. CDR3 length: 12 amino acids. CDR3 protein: CASSQQYEKLFF. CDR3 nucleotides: TGCGCCAGCAGCCAACAGTACGAAAAACTGTTTTTT.

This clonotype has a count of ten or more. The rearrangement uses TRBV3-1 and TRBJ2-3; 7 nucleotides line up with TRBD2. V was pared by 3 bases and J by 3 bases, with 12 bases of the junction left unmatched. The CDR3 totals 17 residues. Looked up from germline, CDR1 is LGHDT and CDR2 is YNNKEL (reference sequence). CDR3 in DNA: TGTGCCAGCAGCCACGGCGGGGGAGCGATTTCGACAGATACGCAGTATTTT. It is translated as CASSHGGGAISTDTQYF.

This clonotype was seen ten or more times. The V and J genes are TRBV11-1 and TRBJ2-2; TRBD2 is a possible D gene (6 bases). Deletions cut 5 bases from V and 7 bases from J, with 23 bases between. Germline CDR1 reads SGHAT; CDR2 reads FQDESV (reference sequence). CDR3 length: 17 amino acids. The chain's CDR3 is CASSQNSGTLRGGELFF. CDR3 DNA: TGTGCCAGCAGCCAAAACTCCGGGACTCTCCGTGGCGGGGAGCTGTTTTTT.

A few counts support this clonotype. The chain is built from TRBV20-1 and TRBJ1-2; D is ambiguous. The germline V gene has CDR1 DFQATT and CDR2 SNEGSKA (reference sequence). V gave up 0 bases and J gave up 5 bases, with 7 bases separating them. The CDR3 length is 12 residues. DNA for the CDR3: TGCAGTGCTAGAGAGGTCCATTATGGCTACACCTTC. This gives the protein CSAREVHYGYTF.

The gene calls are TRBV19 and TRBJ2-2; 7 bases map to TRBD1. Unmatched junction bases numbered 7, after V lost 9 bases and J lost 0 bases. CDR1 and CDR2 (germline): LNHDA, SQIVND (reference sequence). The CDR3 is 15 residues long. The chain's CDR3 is CASLKGQTNTGELFF. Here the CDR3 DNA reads TGTGCCAGCCTTAAGGGACAGACGAACACCGGGGAGCTGTTTTTT.

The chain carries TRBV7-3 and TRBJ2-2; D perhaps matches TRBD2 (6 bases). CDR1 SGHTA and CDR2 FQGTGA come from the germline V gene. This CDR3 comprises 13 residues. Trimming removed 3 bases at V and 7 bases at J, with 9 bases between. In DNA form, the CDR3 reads TGTGCCAGCAGCTTCTTGGAGGGCGGGGAGCTGTTTTTT. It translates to CASSFLEGGELFF. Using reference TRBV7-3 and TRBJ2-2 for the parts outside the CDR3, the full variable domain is GAGVSQTPSNKVTEKGKYVELRCDPISGHTALYWYRQSLGQGPEFLIYFQGTGAADDSGLPNDRFFAVRPEGSVSTLKIQRTERGDSAVYLCASSFLEGGELFFGEGSRLTVL.

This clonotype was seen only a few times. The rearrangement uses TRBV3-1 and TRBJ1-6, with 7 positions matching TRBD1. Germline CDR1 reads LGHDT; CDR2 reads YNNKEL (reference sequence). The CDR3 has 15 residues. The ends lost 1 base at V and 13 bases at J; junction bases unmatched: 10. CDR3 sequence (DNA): TGTGCCAGCAGCCAAGGCGACAGGGCCTATGGTCCCCTCCACTTT. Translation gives CASSQGDRAYGPLHF.

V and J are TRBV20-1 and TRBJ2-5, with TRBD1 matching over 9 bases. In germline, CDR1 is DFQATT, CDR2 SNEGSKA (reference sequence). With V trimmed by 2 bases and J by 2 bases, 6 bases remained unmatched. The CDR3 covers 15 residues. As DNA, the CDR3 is TGCAGTGCTAGATCGGGACAGGGATTTCAAGAGACCCAGTACTTC. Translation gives CSARSGQGFQETQYF.

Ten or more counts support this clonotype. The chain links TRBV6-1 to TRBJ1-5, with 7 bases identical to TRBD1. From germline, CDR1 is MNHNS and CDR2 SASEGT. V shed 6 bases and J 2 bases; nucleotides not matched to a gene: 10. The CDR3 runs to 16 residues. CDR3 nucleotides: TGTGCCAGCAGAACCACTACAGGGGTGGGCAATCAGCCCCAGCATTTT. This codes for CASRTTTGVGNQPQHF.

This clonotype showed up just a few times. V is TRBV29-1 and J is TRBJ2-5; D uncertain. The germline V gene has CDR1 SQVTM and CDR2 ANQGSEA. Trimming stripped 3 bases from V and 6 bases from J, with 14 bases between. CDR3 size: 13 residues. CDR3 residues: CSVEWVAGQTQYF. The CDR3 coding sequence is TGCAGCGTTGAGTGGGTGGCAGGACAGACCCAGTACTTC.

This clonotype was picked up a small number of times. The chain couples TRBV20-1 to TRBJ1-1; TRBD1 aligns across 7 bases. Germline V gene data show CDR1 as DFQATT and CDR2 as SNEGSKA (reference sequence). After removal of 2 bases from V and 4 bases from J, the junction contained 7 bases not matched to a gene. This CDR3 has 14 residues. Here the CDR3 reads CSARKQGMGTEAFF. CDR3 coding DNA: TGCAGTGCTAGAAAACAGGGGATGGGCACTGAAGCTTTCTTT.

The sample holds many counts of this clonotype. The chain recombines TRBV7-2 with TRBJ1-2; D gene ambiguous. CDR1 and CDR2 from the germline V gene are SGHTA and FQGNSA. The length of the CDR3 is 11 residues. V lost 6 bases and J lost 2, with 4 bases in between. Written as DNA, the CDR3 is TGTGCCAGCAGGGTGAACTATGGCTACACCTTC. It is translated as CASRVNYGYTF.

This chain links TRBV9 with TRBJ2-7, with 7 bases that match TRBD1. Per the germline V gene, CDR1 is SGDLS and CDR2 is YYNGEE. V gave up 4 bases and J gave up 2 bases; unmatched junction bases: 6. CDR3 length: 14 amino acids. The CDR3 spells CASSITGQTYEQYF. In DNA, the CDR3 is TGTGCCAGCAGCATCACGGGACAGACCTACGAGCAGTACTTC.

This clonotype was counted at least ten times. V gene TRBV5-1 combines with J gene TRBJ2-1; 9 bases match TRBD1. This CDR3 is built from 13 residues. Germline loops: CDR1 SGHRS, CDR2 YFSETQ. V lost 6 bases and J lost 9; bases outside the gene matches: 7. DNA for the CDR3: TGCGCCAGCAAAAGGACAGGGGATGCTGAGCAGTTCTTC. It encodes CASKRTGDAEQFF.

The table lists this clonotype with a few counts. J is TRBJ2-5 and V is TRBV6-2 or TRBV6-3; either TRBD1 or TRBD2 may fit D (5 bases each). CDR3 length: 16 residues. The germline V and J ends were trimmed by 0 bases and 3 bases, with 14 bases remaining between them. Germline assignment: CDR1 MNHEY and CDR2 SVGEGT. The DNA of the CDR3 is TGTGCCAGCAGTTACTCGTTGGGACGGCCCGAAGAGACCCAGTACTTC. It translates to CASSYSLGRPEETQYF.

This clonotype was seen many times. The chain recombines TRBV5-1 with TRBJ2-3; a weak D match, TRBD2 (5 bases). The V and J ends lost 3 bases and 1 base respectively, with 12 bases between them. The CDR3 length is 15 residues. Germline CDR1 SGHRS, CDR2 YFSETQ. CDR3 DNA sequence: TGCGCCAGCAGCTCCATTTTTAGCGGCACAGATACGCAGTATTTT. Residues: CASSSIFSGTDTQYF.

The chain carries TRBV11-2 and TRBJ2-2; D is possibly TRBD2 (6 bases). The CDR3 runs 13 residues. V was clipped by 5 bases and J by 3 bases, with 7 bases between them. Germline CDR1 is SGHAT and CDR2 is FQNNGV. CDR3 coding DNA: TGTGCCAGCAGCAGCGGGTACACCGGGGAGCTGTTTTTT. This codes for CASSSGYTGELFF.